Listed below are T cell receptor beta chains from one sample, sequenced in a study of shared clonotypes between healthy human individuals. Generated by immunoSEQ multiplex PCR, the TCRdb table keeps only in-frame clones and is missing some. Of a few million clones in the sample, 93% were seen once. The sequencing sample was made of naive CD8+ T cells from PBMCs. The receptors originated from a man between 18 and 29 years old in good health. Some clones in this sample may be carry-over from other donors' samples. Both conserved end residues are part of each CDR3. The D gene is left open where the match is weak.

CDR3nt: TGTGCCAGCAAAGCCGGGACTTCCCCTTACAATGAGCAGTTCTTC; CDR3aa: CASKAGTSPYNEQFF; j_gene: TRBJ2-1; len: 15; d_gene: .; v_gene: TRBV7-9
CDR3nt: TGTGCCAGCAGTTCCGGCTTCGGGCAAGGATGGGGAGATACGCAGTATTTT; CDR3aa: CASSSGFGQGWGDTQYF; j_gene: TRBJ2-3; len: 17; d_gene: .; v_gene: TRBV28
CDR3nt: TGTGCCTGGAGTGGAACATTGGGACAGGGGTGGGCTGAAGCTTTCTTT; CDR3aa: CAWSGTLGQGWAEAFF; j_gene: TRBJ1-1; len: 16; d_gene: TRBD1; v_gene: TRBV30
CDR3nt: TGTGCCAGCAGTTCCGTCGCGGGAGGGCCTTTTACTGCACTACATACGCAGTATTTT; CDR3aa: CASSSVAGGPFTALHTQYF; j_gene: TRBJ2-3; len: 19; d_gene: TRBD2; v_gene: TRBV27
CDR3nt: TGTGCCCCCAAAAGGGGAAAGACCCAGTACTTC; CDR3aa: CAPKRGKTQYF; j_gene: TRBJ2-5; len: 11; d_gene: .; v_gene: TRBV10-3
CDR3nt: TGTGCCAGCAGTTACTTTGTTAGGGGCTACGAGCAGTACTTC; CDR3aa: CASSYFVRGYEQYF; j_gene: TRBJ2-7; len: 14; d_gene: .; v_gene: TRBV6-5
CDR3nt: TGTGCCAGCAGCCCCACTCTAGCCAAAAACATTCAGTACTTC; CDR3aa: CASSPTLAKNIQYF; j_gene: TRBJ2-4; len: 14; d_gene: .; v_gene: TRBV11-2
CDR3nt: TGTGCCAGCAGCTCTATTCACCAAGGAGGCGGCTACACCTTC; CDR3aa: CASSSIHQGGGYTF; j_gene: TRBJ1-2; len: 14; d_gene: .; v_gene: TRBV7-9
CDR3nt: TGTGCCAGTACCCAGTCGCGGGAGCTTTCCGGGGAGCTGTTTTTT; CDR3aa: CASTQSRELSGELFF; j_gene: TRBJ2-2; len: 15; d_gene: TRBD2; v_gene: TRBV19
CDR3nt: TGTGCCAGCAGCCACGCGGGACAGGGATATGATCAGCCCCAGCATTTT; CDR3aa: CASSHAGQGYDQPQHF; j_gene: TRBJ1-5; len: 16; d_gene: TRBD1; v_gene: TRBV7-9
CDR3nt: TGTGCCAGCAAGGCAGGGGGAACCTACGAGCAGTACTTC; CDR3aa: CASKAGGTYEQYF; j_gene: TRBJ2-7; len: 13; d_gene: TRBD1; v_gene: TRBV27